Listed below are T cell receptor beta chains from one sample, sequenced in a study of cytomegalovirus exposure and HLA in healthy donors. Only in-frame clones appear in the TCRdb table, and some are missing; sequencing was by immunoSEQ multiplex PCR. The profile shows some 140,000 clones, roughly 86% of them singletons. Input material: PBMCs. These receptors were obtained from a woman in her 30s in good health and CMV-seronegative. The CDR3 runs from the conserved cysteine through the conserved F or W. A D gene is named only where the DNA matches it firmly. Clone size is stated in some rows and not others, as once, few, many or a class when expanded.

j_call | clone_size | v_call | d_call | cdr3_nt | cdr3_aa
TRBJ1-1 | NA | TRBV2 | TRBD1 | TGTGCCAGCTTTCAGGGGGTCGGTGCTTTCTTT | CASFQGVGAFF
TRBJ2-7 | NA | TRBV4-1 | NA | TGCGCCAGCAGCCAAGGCGGCTTCTTTTCCTACGAGCAGTACTTC | CASSQGGFFSYEQYF
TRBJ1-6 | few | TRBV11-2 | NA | TGTGCCAGCAGCTTGGCAGGGAAGAATAATTCACCCCTCCACTTT | CASSLAGKNNSPLHF
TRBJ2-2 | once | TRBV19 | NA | TGTGCCAGTAGTATAGATCACTACACCAACACCGGGGAGCTGTTTTTT | CASSIDHYTNTGELFF
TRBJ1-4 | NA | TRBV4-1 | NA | TGCGCCAGCAGCCAAGATCTGGCAGGAGGGGTTTATAATGAAAAACTGTTTTTT | CASSQDLAGGVYNEKLFF
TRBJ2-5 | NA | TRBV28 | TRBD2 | TGTGCCAGCAGTTTACTCGGCGGGGGGGCCGCGGAGACCCAGTACTTC | CASSLLGGGAAETQYF
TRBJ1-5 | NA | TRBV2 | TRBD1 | TGTGCCAGCAGAGAGACAGGGATCCATAGCAATCAGCCCCAGCATTTT | CASRETGIHSNQPQHF
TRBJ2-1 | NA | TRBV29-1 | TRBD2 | TGCAGCGTTGAATATTGGGAGGGGTTAAATGAGCAGTTCTTC | CSVEYWEGLNEQFF
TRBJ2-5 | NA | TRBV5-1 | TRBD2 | TGCGCCAGCAGCTTGCGGGGGGGAGAGACCCAGTACTTC | CASSLRGGETQYF
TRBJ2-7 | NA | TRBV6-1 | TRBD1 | TGTGCCAGCAAGCCCGACAGGGCTACCTACGAGCAGTACTTC | CASKPDRATYEQYF
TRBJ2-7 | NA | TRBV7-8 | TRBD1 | TGTGCCAGCAGCATCCGGGACAGACGCTCCTACGAGCAGTACTTC | CASSIRDRRSYEQYF
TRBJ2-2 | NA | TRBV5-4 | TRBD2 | TGTGCCAGCAGGGCTAGCGGGGGGACGTCGAACACCGGGGAGCTGTTTTTT | CASRASGGTSNTGELFF
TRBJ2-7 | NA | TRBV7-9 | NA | TGTGCCAGCAGTTACCGGGACGAGCAGTACTTC | CASSYRDEQYF
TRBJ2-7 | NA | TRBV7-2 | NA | TGTGCCAGCAGCTTAAAGACAAATCCTACGAAGCAGTACTTC | CASSLKTNPTKQYF
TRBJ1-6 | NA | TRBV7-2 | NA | TGTGCCAGCAGCATCCAGGCTTATGGAAATTCACCCCTCCACTTT | CASSIQAYGNSPLHF
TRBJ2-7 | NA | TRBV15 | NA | TGTGCCACCAGCAGAGATTGGCGAATGGGACTCCCCCCCTACGAGCAGTACTTC | CATSRDWRMGLPPYEQYF
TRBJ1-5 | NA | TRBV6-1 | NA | TGTGCCAGCAGGGAGAATAGCAATCAGCCCCAGCATTTT | CASRENSNQPQHF
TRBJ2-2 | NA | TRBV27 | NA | TGTGCCAGCAGTTTCCTTATCACCGGGGAGCTGTTTTTT | CASSFLITGELFF
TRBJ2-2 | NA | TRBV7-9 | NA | TGTGCCAGCAGCCCGGGGGGCGCGAACACCGGGGAGCTGTTTTTT | CASSPGGANTGELFF
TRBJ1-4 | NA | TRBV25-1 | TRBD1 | TGTGCCAGCAGTGACGGACAGGGGCGGTTTGAAAAACTGTTTTTT | CASSDGQGRFEKLFF
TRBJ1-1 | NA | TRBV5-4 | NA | TGTGCCAGCAGCTTGGCTCGGAGGGGGAACACTGAAGCTTTCTTT | CASSLARRGNTEAFF
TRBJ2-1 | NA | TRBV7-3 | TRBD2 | TGTGCCAGCAGTTCCGGGGGGACTAGTGTCCGCAATGAGCAGTTCTTC | CASSSGGTSVRNEQFF
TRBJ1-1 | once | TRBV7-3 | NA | TGTGCCAGCAGCGCGGAAGTGAACACTGAAGCTTTCTTT | CASSAEVNTEAFF
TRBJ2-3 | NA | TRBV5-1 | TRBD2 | TGCGCCAGCGGCTCTAGCGGGGGGCCAAGCACAGATACGCAGTATTTT | CASGSSGGPSTDTQYF
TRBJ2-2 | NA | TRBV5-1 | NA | TGCGCCAGCAGCCCGGTAGCGATCGGGGAGCTGTTTTTT | CASSPVAIGELFF
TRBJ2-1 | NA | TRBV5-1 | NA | TGCGCCAGCAGCGGCCTCACGAAATCCTCCTACAATGAGCAGTTCTTC | CASSGLTKSSYNEQFF
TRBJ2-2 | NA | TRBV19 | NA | TGTGCCAGTAGTATGGAGGACCTAGTAATGAACACCGGGGAGCTGTTTTTT | CASSMEDLVMNTGELFF
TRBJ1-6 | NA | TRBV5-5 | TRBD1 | TGTGCCAGCAGCACGGGACAGAATCACTCACCCCTCCACTTT | CASSTGQNHSPLHF